These 5 T cell receptor beta chains originate from one sample sequenced in a study of CD8+ T cells in alopecia areata. The authors extracted RNA and reverse transcribed it into cDNA as the sequencing template. The method was immunoSEQ multiplex PCR; TCRdb's version includes in-frame clones alone and lacks a portion of them. The sample consists of more than 85,000 clones, nearly 45% of them appearing once. Sequenced sample: CD4+ T cells sorted from blood. These receptor sequences come from a human donor with alopecia areata.

This chain uses TRBV30 with TRBJ1-1; the D gene is possibly TRBD1 (6 bases). Looked up from germline, CDR1 is GTSNPN and CDR2 is SVGIG (reference sequence). V was shortened by 5 bases and J by 1 base, with 11 bases between the two germline ends. This CDR3 contains 13 residues. The CDR3 spells CAWDGQWNTEAFF. The CDR3 region has the DNA TGTGCCTGGGACGGACAGTGGAACACTGAAGCTTTCTTT.

The rearrangement links TRBV4-1 to TRBJ1-1, with TRBD1 as a possible D gene (6 bases). V was trimmed by 3 bases and J by 4 bases, leaving 12 bases between them. Germline CDR1 MGHRA, CDR2 YSYEKL. The CDR3 is 14 amino acids. CDR3 sequence reads: CASSQQRGGTEAFF. Here the CDR3 DNA reads TGCGCCAGCAGCCAGCAAAGGGGGGGCACTGAAGCTTTCTTT.

V usage is TRBV29-1 and J usage is TRBJ2-3; TRBD2 might be the D (6 bases). CDR3 length equals 15 residues. Germline CDR1 is SQVTM and CDR2 is ANQGSEA. Trimming cost V 4 bases and J 4 bases, with 18 bases left between them. This chain's CDR3 is CSVVAGRMGADTQYF. The CDR3 DNA is TGCAGCGTTGTAGCAGGGAGGATGGGTGCAGATACGCAGTATTTT.

This clone has only a few counts. CDR3 sequence: CASSLGTGAWYEQYF. CDR3 coding DNA: TGTGCCAGCAGCTTAGGGACAGGGGCATGGTACGAGCAGTACTTC. The V gene is TRBV7-2, the J gene TRBJ2-7, with TRBD1 identical over 9 bases. After removal of 1 base from V and 4 bases from J, the junction contained 5 bases not matched to a gene. The length of the CDR3 is 15 residues. The V gene's germline CDR1 is SGHTA and CDR2 FQGNSA.

V gene TRBV29-1 combines with J gene TRBJ2-2; no firm D call. V was trimmed by 6 bases and J by 0 bases, leaving 8 bases between them. This CDR3 spans 13 amino acids. Germline lookup yields CDR1 SQVTM and CDR2 ANQGSEA. CDR3 protein: CSVYDTNTGELFF. CDR3 nucleotides: TGCAGCGTATACGACACGAACACCGGGGAGCTGTTTTTT.